The next 18 T cell receptor beta chains were all read from a single sample in a study of cytomegalovirus exposure and HLA in healthy donors. PCR employed 60 Vbeta and 13 Jbeta primers. Clones were sequenced by immunoSEQ multiplex PCR, and TCRdb holds only the in-frame ones, with some missing. The data contain under 200,000 clones, roughly 76% of them singletons. Sample: PBMCs. These receptors all stem from a woman between 50 and 59 years old in good health and CMV-seronegative.

This clone appeared a single time. V usage is TRBV27 and J usage is TRBJ1-1, with a tentative D call TRBD1 (6 bases). V lost 6 bases and J 5 bases, leaving 13 bases between the germline ends. This CDR3 region has 13 residues. Per germline, CDR1 MNHEY and CDR2 SMNVEV (reference sequence). The CDR3 DNA reads TGTGCCAGCAGATTCGCTCAGGGGACTGAAGCTTTCTTT. Amino acids: CASRFAQGTEAFF.

This clone was seen only once. The chain combines TRBV2 with TRBJ2-3; weak D call: TRBD1 (6 bases). Germline values: CDR1 SNHLY, CDR2 FYNNEI. CDR3 length: 13 residues. With 4 bases removed from V and 6 bases from J, the gap between germline ends came to 11 bases. In DNA form, the CDR3 reads TGTGCCAGCAGTGTTGGGGGCTTTGATACGCAGTATTTT. It encodes CASSVGGFDTQYF.

In this sample, this clone turned up once. The rearrangement uses TRBV6-4 and TRBJ2-2, with TRBD2 as a possible D gene (6 bases). Trimming removed 6 bases from V and 0 bases from J, with 14 bases in between. The CDR3 spans 16 residues. Germline V gene data show CDR1 as MRHNA and CDR2 as SNTAGT. Here the CDR3 DNA reads TGTGCCAGCAGCCCCTCCGGGGGTACGAACACCGGGGAGCTGTTTTTT. Encoded protein: CASSPSGGTNTGELFF.

This clone was seen once. This chain links TRBV23-1 with TRBJ2-7; 9 bases are shared with TRBD1. TRBV23-1 is classed as an ORF, of uncertain function. This CDR3 region has 16 residues. Unmatched junction bases numbered 8, after V lost 3 bases and J lost 2 bases. This CDR3 is CASSHPGTGWPYEQYF. The CDR3 nucleotides read TGCGCCAGCAGTCATCCCGGGACAGGGTGGCCCTACGAGCAGTACTTC.

V is TRBV19 and J is TRBJ1-2; D call uncertain. The CDR3 is 14 residues long. Trimming stripped 3 bases from V and 4 bases from J, with 12 bases between. From germline, CDR1 is LNHDA and CDR2 SQIVND (reference sequence). The CDR3 protein is CASSMMAQPYGYTF. DNA of the CDR3: TGTGCCAGTAGTATGATGGCACAGCCCTATGGCTACACCTTC.

This chain joins TRBV5-4 and TRBJ2-3; a weak D match, TRBD2 (6 bases). V lost 2 bases and J 1 base, leaving 8 bases between the germline ends. There are 14 residues in the CDR3. Germline CDR1 reads SGHNT; CDR2 reads YYREEE (reference sequence). This CDR3 is CASSLRGGTDTQYF. In DNA form, the CDR3 reads TGTGCCAGCAGCTTACGCGGGGGCACAGATACGCAGTATTTT. Together with reference TRBV5-4 and TRBJ2-3, the CDR3 gives the full variable domain: ETGVTQSPTHLIKTRGQQVTLRCSSQSGHNTVSWYQQALGQGPQFIFQYYREEENGRGNFPPRFSGLQFPNYSSELNVNALELDDSALYLCASSLRGGTDTQYFGPGTRLTVL.

The chain recombines TRBV4-1 with TRBJ1-3; weak D call: TRBD1 (5 bases). The CDR3 contains 19 residues. Deletions cut 4 bases from V and 0 bases from J, with 22 bases between. CDR1 MGHRA and CDR2 YSYEKL come from the germline V gene. The CDR3 here is CASSLVQVGPFSSGNTIYF. CDR3 coding DNA: TGCGCCAGCAGCCTGGTACAGGTCGGACCTTTTAGCTCTGGAAACACCATATATTTT.

The chain recombines TRBV7-2 with TRBJ2-7; tentative D call: TRBD1 (5 bases). The CDR3 loop spans 12 amino acids. The V and J ends lost 5 bases and 2 bases respectively, with 7 bases between them. Germline assignment: CDR1 SGHTA and CDR2 FQGNSA. CDR3 DNA sequence: TGTGCCAGCAGCGGGGCCCCCTACGAGCAGTACTTC. This codes for CASSGAPYEQYF.

The chain recombines TRBV5-6 with TRBJ2-7; the match to TRBD1 covers 8 bases. The CDR3 totals 11 residues. Per the germline V gene, CDR1 is SGHDT and CDR2 is YYEEEE. The CDR3, as DNA: TGTGCATGGACAGGGACCTACGAGCAGTACTTC. Residues: CAWTGTYEQYF.

The chain combines TRBV19 with TRBJ1-4, with 7 nucleotides matching TRBD1. The CDR3 totals 14 residues. Trimming cost V 5 bases and J 7 bases; bases outside gene matches: 7. Looked up from germline, CDR1 is LNHDA and CDR2 is SQIVND (reference sequence). The CDR3 here is CASSPGTVSEKLFF. The CDR3 nucleotides read TGTGCCAGTAGTCCCGGGACAGTAAGTGAAAAACTGTTTTTT.

This clone occurred a few times. V and J are TRBV7-8 and TRBJ2-1; D is unclear. V lost 1 base and J lost 4, with 8 bases in between. This CDR3 has 14 residues. Looked up from germline, CDR1 is SGHVS and CDR2 is FQNEAQ. CDR3 in amino acids: CASSLDPLYNEQFF. The CDR3 DNA follows: TGTGCCAGCAGCTTAGATCCACTGTACAATGAGCAGTTCTTC. Supplemented by reference TRBV7-8 and TRBJ2-1, the full variable domain reads GAGVSQSPRYKVAKRGQDVALRCDPISGHVSLFWYQQALGQGPEFLTYFQNEAQLDKSGLPSDRFFAERPEGSVSTLKIQRTQQEDSAVYLCASSLDPLYNEQFFGPGTRLTVL.

There are many counts of this clone. The J gene is TRBJ2-7, the V gene TRBV6-5; 9 bases match TRBD1. J gave up 1 base and V 2 bases, and 3 bases lay outside the gene matches. CDR1 is MNHEY and CDR2 is SVGAGI in the germline V gene. The CDR3 covers 15 residues. CDR3 nucleotide sequence: TGTGCCAGCAGTTACGGGGACAGGGCTTCCTACGAGCAGTACTTC. Residues: CASSYGDRASYEQYF.

J is TRBJ2-7 and V is TRBV5-4, with 11 bases aligning to TRBD1. CDR3 length equals 15 residues. The V and J ends lost 3 bases and 5 bases, in that order; junction bases with no gene match: 7. CDR1 SGHNT and CDR2 YYREEE come from the germline V gene (reference sequence). CDR3 nucleotides: TGTGCCAGCAGCTCCGGGACAGGGGGTCTCAACGAGCAGTACTTC. This encodes CASSSGTGGLNEQYF.

This CDR3 reads CATEGQGYEQYF. Written as DNA, the CDR3 is TGTGCCACCGAGGGACAGGGCTACGAGCAGTACTTC. This rearrangement joins TRBV28 to TRBJ2-7, with 9 bases identical to TRBD1. The CDR3 covers 12 residues. CDR1 MDHEN and CDR2 SYDVKM come from the germline V gene. V was pared by 10 bases and J by 3 bases, with 4 bases of the junction left unmatched.

The chain recombines TRBV12-5 with TRBJ1-5; D perhaps matches TRBD1 (6 bases). Germline values: CDR1 LGHNT, CDR2 FRNRAP. Deletions cut 0 bases from V and 11 bases from J, with 20 bases between. CDR3 length: 16 amino acids. DNA for the CDR3: TGTGCTAGTGGTTTGGTTCAGGGGTTAGTCCCACCAGCCCAGCATTTT. This sequence encodes CASGLVQGLVPPAQHF.

The genes are TRBV7-6 and TRBJ2-7; D perhaps matches TRBD1 (6 bases). V dropped 1 base and J dropped 3 bases, with 10 bases sitting between them. The germline V gene encodes CDR1 SGHVS and CDR2 FNYEAQ. The CDR3 contains 14 residues. CDR3 residues: CASSLEGGIYEQYF. In nucleotides, the CDR3 is TGTGCCAGCAGCTTAGAAGGGGGAATCTACGAGCAGTACTTC.

The chain links TRBV28 to TRBJ2-1, with D unclear. V gave up 3 bases and J gave up 3 bases, with 6 bases separating them. From germline, CDR1 is MDHEN and CDR2 SYDVKM. The CDR3 loop spans 13 amino acids. The CDR3 reads CASSFDIYNEQFF. Here the CDR3 DNA reads TGTGCCAGCAGTTTCGACATCTACAATGAGCAGTTCTTC.

V usage is TRBV7-8 and J usage is TRBJ2-7; D is undetermined. Germline V CDR1 and CDR2: SGHVS, FQNEAQ. This CDR3 has 14 residues. With 7 bases removed from V and 0 bases from J, the gap between germline ends came to 13 bases. The CDR3 here is CASNPRGNSYEQYF. The DNA for the CDR3 is TGTGCCAGCAACCCAAGAGGCAACTCCTACGAGCAGTACTTC.